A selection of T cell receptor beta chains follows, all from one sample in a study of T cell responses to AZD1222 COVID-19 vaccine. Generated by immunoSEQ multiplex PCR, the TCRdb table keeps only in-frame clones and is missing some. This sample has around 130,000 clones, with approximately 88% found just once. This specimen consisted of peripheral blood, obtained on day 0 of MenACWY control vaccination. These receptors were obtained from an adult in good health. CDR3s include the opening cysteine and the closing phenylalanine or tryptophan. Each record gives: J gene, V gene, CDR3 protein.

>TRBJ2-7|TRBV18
CASSPSGSYEQYF
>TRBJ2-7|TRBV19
CASRGEPSYEQYF
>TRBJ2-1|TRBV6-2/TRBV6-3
CASSYGGLGNEQFF
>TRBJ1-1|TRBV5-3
CARSGGGASAEAFF
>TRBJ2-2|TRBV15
CATSTYSSADTGELFF
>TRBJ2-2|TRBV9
CASSVSYTGELFF
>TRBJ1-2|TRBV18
CASSPPETFQYGYTF
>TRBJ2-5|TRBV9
CASSRTSGSPPETQYF
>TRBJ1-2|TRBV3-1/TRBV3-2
CASSPAGRDGYTF
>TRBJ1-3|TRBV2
CASRAGTGTGNTIYF
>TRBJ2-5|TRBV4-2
CASSQDRGVETQYF
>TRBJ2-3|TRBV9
CASSVGSGGTDTQYF
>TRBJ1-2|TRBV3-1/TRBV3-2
CASSQGQGQYGYTF
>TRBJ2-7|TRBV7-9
CASSLEGQGRAEQYF
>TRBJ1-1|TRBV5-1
CASSSPRGGGSTEAFF
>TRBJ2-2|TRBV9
CASSVGGPGTGELFF
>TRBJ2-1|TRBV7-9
CASSPLVSTGLEQFF
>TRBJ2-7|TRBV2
CASRTTESYEQYF
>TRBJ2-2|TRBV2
CASTDRVAGELFF
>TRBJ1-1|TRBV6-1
CASSEASEGSEAFF
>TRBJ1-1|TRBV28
CASSKGGSTEAFF
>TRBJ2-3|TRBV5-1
CASSLRGLGGRSTDTQYF
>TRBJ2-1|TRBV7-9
CASSSLTTSRGGNEQFF
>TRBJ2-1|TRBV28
CASSLQGQGYNEQFF
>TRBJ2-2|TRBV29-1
CSVRVGGTGELFF
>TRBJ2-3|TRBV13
CASSSPAGESFTDTQYF
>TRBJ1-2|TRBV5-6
CASSLWAKVHTF
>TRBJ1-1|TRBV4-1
CASSQVMMLGQVRRNTEAFF
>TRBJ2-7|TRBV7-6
CASSLGHSLLFSYEQYF
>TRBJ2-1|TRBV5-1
CASSLMTSAFNEQFF
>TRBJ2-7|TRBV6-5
CASSYFGTGSYYEQYF
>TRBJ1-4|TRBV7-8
CASSQEGGGEKLFF
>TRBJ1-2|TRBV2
CASIRDRGYGYTF
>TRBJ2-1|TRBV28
CASGATEQFF
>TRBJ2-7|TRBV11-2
CASSLEGGIRSYEQYF
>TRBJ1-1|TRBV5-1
CASSTQGGRTEAFF
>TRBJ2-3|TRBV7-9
CASSPAGLAGATDTQYF
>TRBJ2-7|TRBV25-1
CASSAQVGEQYF
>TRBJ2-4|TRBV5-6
CASSPSPTAKNIQYF